What follows are 10 T cell receptor beta chains derived from one specimen sequenced in a study of cytomegalovirus exposure and HLA in healthy donors. PCR amplification relied on 60 Vbeta primers (plus 13 Jbeta primers). Only in-frame clones appear in the TCRdb table, and some are missing; sequencing was by immunoSEQ multiplex PCR. The sample consists of around 110,000 clones, approximately 70% of them appearing once. Input material: PBMCs. These receptors were taken from a woman between 40 and 55 years old in good health and CMV-seropositive.

This clone was counted a few times. This rearrangement joins TRBV11-2 to TRBJ1-5; possibly TRBD1 for D (5 bases). V dropped 5 bases and J dropped 5 bases, with 13 bases sitting between them. Germline lookup yields CDR1 SGHAT and CDR2 FQNNGV. This CDR3 has 14 residues. For the CDR3, the DNA is TGTGCCAGCAGCACCGACAGATATTATCAGCCCCAGCATTTT. It yields the protein CASSTDRYYQPQHF.

The V call is TRBV27, the J call TRBJ2-3; 8 positions match TRBD1. The CDR3 totals 16 residues. Trimming at V came to 0 bases and at J to 2 bases, leaving 4 bases not matched to a gene. CDR1 and CDR2 (germline): MNHEY, SMNVEV (reference sequence). CDR3 residues: CASSLSRTGNTDTQYF. The CDR3 DNA reads as TGTGCCAGCAGTTTATCCCGGACAGGGAACACAGATACGCAGTATTTT.

This clone came up once. The rearrangement joins TRBV28 to TRBJ2-5; D might be TRBD1 (6 bases). V lost 1 base to trimming and J lost 0 bases, with 9 bases between them. Looked up from germline, CDR1 is MDHEN and CDR2 is SYDVKM. CDR3 length: 15 amino acids. The CDR3 protein is CASSLSAGDQETQYF. CDR3 coding DNA: TGTGCCAGCAGTTTATCGGCAGGGGACCAAGAGACCCAGTACTTC. Drawing the rest from reference TRBV28 and TRBJ2-5, the complete variable domain is DVKVTQSSRYLVKRTGEKVFLECVQDMDHENMFWYRQDPGLGLRLIYFSYDVKMKEKGDIPEGYSVSREKKERFSLILESASTNQTSMYLCASSLSAGDQETQYFGPGTRLLVL.

The chain has TRBV6-5 and TRBJ2-7; 7 bases line up with TRBD1. The germline V gene encodes CDR1 MNHEY and CDR2 SVGAGI. V shed 5 bases, J shed 7 bases, and the junction held 8 bases outside the gene matches. This CDR3 region has 13 residues. The DNA of the CDR3 is TGTGCCAGCAGTGAAGACAGGGTGGAAGAGCAGTACTTC. This codes for CASSEDRVEEQYF.

V usage is TRBV19 and J usage is TRBJ2-1, with 10 bases fitting TRBD2. This CDR3 region has 15 residues. Germline CDR1 reads LNHDA; CDR2 reads SQIVND (reference sequence). Losses at the gene ends were 3 bases for V and 15 bases for J; bases not matched to a gene: 14. The CDR3 bases are TGTGCCAGTAGTATGGAGACTAGCGGGCGCCAGCAAGTGTTCTTC. Translated: CASSMETSGRQQVFF.

This chain connects TRBV6-6 to TRBJ1-5; D uncertain. The CDR3 contains 12 residues. Germline V CDR1 and CDR2: MNHNY, SVGAGI (reference sequence). The germline V and J ends were trimmed by 0 bases and 11 bases, with 8 bases remaining between them. CDR3 protein: CASSYSRNAQHF. As DNA, the CDR3 is TGTGCCAGCAGTTACTCGAGGAATGCCCAGCATTTT.

J is TRBJ2-3 and V is TRBV29-1; 11 bases are a match to TRBD1. This CDR3 region has 13 residues. Trimming at V came to 7 bases and at J to 6 bases, leaving 6 bases not matched to a gene. The V gene's germline CDR1 is SQVTM and CDR2 ANQGSEA. The CDR3 loop reads CSEADRGLDTQYF. The CDR3 DNA is TGCAGCGAAGCGGACAGGGGGCTCGATACGCAGTATTTT.

V and J are TRBV13 and TRBJ1-1; D uncertain. V lost 1 base to trimming and J lost 1 base, with 4 bases between them. Germline CDR1 reads PRHDT; CDR2 reads FYEKMQ (reference sequence). CDR3 length equals 13 residues. This chain's CDR3 is CASSLEANTEAFF. CDR3 DNA sequence: TGTGCCAGCAGCTTAGAAGCGAACACTGAAGCTTTCTTT.

The chain couples TRBV5-1 to TRBJ2-7, with 8 positions matching TRBD1. The germline V gene encodes CDR1 SGHRS and CDR2 YFSETQ. V lost 3 bases, J lost 3 bases, and 5 bases stayed unmatched. This CDR3 spans 14 amino acids. CDR3 region: CASSSPGQVYEQYF. CDR3 in DNA: TGCGCCAGCAGCTCGCCGGGACAGGTCTACGAGCAGTACTTC.

The chain has TRBV7-2 and TRBJ2-7; 9 bases align to TRBD1. J was trimmed by 3 bases and V by 5 bases; bases with no gene match: 5. This CDR3 is 14 amino acids long. Germline CDR1 SGHTA, CDR2 FQGNSA. Here the CDR3 reads CASSPRTGDYEQYF. CDR3 sequence (DNA): TGTGCCAGCAGCCCGAGGACAGGGGACTACGAGCAGTACTTC.